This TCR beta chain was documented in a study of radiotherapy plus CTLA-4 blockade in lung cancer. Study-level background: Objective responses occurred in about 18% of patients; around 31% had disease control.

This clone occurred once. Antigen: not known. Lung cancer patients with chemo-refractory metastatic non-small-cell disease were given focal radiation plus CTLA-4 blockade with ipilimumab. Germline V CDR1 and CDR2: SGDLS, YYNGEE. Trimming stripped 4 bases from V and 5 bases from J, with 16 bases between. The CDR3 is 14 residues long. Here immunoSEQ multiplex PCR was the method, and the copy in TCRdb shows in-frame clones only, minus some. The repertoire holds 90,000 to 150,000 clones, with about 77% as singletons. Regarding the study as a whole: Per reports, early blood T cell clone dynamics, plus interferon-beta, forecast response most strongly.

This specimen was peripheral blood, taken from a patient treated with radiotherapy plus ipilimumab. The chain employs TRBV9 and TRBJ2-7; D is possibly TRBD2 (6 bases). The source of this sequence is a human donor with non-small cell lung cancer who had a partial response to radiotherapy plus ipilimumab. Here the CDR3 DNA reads TGTGCCAGCAGCCCGTGGGACTTTAGCGACGAGCAGTACTTC. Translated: CASSPWDFSDEQYF.